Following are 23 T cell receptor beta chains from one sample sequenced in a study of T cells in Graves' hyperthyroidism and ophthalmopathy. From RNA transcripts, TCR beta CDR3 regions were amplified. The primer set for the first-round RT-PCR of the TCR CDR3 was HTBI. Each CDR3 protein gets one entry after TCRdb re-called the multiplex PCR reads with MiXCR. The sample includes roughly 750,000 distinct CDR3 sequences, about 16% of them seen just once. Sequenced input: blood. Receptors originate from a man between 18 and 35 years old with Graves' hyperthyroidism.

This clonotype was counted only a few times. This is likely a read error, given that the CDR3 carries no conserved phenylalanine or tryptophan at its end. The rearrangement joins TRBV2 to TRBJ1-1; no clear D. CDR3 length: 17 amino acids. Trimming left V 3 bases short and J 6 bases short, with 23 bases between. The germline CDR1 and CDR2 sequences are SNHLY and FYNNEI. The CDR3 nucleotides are TGTGCCAGCAGTGAGAGGGCCCCGGGCGGGAATCAGGCTGAAGCTTTCCTT. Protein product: CASSERAPGGNQAEAFL.

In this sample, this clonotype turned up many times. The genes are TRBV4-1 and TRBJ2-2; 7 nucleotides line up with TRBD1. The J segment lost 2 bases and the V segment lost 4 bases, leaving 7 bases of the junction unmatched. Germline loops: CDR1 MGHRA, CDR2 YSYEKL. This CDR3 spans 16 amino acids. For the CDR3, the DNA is TGCGCCAGCAGCCCTGCCGGGACAGAAAACACCGGGGAGCTGTTTTTT. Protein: CASSPAGTENTGELFF.

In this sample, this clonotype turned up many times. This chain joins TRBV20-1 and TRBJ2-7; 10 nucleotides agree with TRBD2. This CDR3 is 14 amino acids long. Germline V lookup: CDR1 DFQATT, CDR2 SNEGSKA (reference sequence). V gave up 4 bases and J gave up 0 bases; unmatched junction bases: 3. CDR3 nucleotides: TGCAGTGCTACCAGGACTAGCGGCTCCTACGAGCAGTACTTC. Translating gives CSATRTSGSYEQYF.

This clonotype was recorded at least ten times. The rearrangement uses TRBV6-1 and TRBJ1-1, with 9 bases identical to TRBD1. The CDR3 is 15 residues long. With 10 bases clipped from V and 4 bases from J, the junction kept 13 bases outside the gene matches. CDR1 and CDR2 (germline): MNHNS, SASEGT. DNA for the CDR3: TGTGCCACCGGTGTGTACAGGGGGCAGGGCACTGAAGCTTTCTTT. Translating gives CATGVYRGQGTEAFF.

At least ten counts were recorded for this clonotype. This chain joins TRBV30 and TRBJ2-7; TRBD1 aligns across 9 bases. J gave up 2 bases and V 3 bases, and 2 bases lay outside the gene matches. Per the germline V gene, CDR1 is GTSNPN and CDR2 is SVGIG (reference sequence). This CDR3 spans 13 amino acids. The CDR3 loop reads CAWRRQGAYEQYF. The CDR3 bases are TGTGCCTGGAGGAGACAGGGGGCCTACGAGCAGTACTTC.

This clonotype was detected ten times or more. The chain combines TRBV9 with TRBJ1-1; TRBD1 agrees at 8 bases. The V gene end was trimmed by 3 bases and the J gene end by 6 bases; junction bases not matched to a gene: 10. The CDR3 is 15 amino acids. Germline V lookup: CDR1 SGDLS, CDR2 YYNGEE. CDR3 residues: CASSARDRSNAEAFF. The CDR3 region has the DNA TGTGCCAGCAGCGCCCGGGACAGGTCTAACGCTGAAGCTTTCTTT.

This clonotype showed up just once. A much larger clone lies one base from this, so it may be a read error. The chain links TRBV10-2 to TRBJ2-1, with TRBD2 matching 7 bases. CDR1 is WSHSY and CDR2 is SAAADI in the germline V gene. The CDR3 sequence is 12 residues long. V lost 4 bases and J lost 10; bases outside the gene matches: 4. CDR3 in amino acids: CASSGTGREQFF. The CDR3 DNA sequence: TGCGCCAGCAGTGGAACCGGGAGGGAGCAGTTCTTC.

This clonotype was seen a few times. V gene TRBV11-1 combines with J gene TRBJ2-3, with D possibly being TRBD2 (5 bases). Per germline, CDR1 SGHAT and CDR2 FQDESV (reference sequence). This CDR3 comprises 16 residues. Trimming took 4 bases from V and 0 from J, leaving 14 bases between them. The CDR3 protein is CASSSSRAVSTDTQYF. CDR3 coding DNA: TGTGCCAGCAGCTCTTCCCGAGCGGTCAGCACAGATACGCAGTATTTT.

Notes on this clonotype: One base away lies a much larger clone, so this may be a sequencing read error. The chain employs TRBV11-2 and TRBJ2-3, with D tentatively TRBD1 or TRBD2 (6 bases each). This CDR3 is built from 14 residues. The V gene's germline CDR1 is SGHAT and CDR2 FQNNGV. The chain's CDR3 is CASSPGAATGTQYF. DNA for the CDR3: TGTGCCAGCAGCCCGGGGGCGGCGACAGGTACGCAGTATTTT.

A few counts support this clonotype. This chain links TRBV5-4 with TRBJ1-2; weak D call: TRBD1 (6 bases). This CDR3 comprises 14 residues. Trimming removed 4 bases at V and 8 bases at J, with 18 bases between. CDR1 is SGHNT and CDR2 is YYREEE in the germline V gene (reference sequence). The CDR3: CASSQGQGNGGYTF. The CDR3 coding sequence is TGTGCCAGCAGCCAGGGGCAGGGCAACGGGGGCTACACCTTC.

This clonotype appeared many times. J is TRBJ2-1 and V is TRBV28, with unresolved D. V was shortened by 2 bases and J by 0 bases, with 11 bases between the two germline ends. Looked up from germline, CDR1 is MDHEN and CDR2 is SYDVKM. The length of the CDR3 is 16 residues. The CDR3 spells CASSLKWRSSYNEQFF. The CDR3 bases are TGTGCCAGCAGTTTAAAGTGGCGTAGCTCCTACAATGAGCAGTTCTTC. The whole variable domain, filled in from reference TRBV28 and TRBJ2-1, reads DVKVTQSSRYLVKRTGEKVFLECVQDMDHENMFWYRQDPGLGLRLIYFSYDVKMKEKGDIPEGYSVSREKKERFSLILESASTNQTSMYLCASSLKWRSSYNEQFFGPGTRLTVL.

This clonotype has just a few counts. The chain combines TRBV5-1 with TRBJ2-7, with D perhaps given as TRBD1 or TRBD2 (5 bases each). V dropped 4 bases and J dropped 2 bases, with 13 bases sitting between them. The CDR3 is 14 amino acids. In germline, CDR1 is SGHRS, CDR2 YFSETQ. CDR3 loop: CASSPPGSAYEQYF. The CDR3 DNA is TGCGCCAGCAGCCCTCCAGGGAGCGCCTACGAGCAGTACTTC.

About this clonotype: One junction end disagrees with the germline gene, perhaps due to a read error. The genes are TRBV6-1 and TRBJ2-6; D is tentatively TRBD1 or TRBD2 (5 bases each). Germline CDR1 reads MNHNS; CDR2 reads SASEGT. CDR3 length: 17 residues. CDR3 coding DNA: TGTGCCAGCGCCTCCAGGGACCCGGTCTCTGGGGCCAACGTCCCGACTTTC. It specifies CASASRDPVSGANVPTF.

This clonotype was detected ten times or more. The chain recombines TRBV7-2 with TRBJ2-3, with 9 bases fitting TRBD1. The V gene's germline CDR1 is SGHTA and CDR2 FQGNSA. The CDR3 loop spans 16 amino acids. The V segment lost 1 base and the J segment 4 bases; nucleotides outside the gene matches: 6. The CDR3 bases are TGTGCCAGCAGCTTAGGCCGGGACAGGGAGGCAGATACGCAGTATTTT. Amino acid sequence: CASSLGRDREADTQYF.

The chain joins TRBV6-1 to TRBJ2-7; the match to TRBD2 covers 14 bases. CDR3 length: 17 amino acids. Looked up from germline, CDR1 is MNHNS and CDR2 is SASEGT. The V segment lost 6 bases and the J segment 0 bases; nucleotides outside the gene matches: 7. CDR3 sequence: CASRGTSGSPVSYEQYF. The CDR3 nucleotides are TGTGCCAGCAGAGGGACTAGCGGGAGCCCCGTCTCCTACGAGCAGTACTTC.

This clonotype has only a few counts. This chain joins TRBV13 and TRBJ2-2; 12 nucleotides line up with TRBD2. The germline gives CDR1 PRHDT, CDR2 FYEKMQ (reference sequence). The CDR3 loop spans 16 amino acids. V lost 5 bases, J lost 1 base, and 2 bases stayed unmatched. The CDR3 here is CASSRTSGMNTGELFF. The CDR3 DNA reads TGTGCCAGCAGCCGGACTAGCGGGATGAACACCGGGGAGCTGTTTTTT.

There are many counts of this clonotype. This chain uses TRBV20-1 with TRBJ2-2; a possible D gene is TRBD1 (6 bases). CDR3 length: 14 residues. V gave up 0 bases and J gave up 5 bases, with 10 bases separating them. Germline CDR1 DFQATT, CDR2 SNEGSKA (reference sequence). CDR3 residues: CSAREGAGTGELFF. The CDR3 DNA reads TGCAGTGCTAGAGAGGGGGCAGGGACCGGGGAGCTGTTTTTT.

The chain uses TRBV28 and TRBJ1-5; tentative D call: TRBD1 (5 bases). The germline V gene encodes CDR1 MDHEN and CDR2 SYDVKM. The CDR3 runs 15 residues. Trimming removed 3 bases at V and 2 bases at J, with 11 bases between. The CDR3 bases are TGTGCCAGCAGTTTTTGGGACGGGGGCAATCAGCCCCAGCATTTT. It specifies CASSFWDGGNQPQHF.

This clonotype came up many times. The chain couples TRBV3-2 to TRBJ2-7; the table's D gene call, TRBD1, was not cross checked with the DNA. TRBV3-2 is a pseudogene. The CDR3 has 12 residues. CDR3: CARKQQGYEQYF. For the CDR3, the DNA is TGTGCCAGGAAGCAACAGGGCTACGAGCAGTACTTC.

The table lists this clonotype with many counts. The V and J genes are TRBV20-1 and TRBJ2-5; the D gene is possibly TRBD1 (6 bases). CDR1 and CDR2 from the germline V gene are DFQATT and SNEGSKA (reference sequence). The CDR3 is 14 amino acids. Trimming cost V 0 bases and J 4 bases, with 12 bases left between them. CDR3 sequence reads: CSARDRTGSETQYF. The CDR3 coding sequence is TGCAGTGCTAGAGATCGAACAGGGTCAGAGACCCAGTACTTC.

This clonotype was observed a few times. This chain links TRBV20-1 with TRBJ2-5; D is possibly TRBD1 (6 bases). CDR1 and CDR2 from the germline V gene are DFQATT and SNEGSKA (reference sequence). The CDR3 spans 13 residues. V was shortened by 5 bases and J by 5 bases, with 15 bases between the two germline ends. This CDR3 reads CSAWTAGEETQYF. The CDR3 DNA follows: TGCAGTGCTTGGACAGCCGGTGAGGAGACCCAGTACTTC.

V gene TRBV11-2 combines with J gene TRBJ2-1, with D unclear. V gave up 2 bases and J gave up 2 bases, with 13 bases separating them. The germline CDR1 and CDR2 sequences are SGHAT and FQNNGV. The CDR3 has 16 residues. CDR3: CASSLRELLPYNEQFF. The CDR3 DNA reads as TGTGCCAGCAGCTTAAGGGAATTACTGCCCTACAATGAGCAGTTCTTC.

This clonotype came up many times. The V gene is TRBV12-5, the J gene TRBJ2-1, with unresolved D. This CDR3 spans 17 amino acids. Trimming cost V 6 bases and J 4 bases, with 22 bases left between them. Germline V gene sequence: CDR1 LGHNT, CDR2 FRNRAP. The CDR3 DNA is TGTGCTAGTGGCCCTTACTCTCCGGGCCTCTCGTACAATGAGCAGTTCTTC. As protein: CASGPYSPGLSYNEQFF.